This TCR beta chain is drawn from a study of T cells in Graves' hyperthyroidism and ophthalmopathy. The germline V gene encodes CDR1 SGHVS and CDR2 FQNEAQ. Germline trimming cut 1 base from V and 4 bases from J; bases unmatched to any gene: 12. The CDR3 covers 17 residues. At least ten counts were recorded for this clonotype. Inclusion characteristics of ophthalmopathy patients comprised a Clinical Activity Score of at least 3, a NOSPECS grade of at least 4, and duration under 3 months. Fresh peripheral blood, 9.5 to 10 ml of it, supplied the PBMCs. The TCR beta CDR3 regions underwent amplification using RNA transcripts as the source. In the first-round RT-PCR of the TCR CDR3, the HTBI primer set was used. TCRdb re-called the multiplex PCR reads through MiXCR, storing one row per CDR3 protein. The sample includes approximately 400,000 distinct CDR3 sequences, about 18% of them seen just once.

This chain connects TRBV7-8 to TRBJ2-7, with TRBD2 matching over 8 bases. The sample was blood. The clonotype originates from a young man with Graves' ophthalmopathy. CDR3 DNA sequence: TGTGCCAGCAGCTTAGAAAGGAGCCGGGGGGGCCCGTACGAGCAGTACTTC. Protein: CASSLERSRGGPYEQYF.